The clone carrying this TCR beta chain was seen a single time. Its antigen is as yet unknown. Sequenced with the Oncomine TCR Beta short-read assay was DNA taken from cultured CD4+ T cells. TCRdb independently ran MiXCR on the PCR reads; one entry per CDR3 protein. The sample has about 20,000 distinct CDR3 sequences; roughly 70% are singletons. These data originate in a study of vaccination and CD4 T cells after COVID-19. Background on the study: Post-COVID specimens were obtained a median about 97 days after diagnosis (range 35 to 161). Broader study findings: Median SARS-CoV-2-reactive clonotypes rose from around 20 to 38, not significantly.

The V and J ends lost 1 base and 3 bases respectively, with 10 bases between them. The CDR3 sequence is 15 residues long. The germline gives CDR1 SGHVS, CDR2 FQNEAQ. The treatment: approximately nine-day PBMC culture with coronavirus spike peptide pools or control peptides (ViraFEST assay). What was sequenced was CD4+ T cells from blood, cultured in vitro. The chain combines TRBV7-8 with TRBJ1-5; D gene ambiguous. The source of this sequence is a human donor who had recovered from COVID-19. CDR3 in DNA: TGTGCCAGCAGCTTAGTGGCGGGCAACAATCAGCCCCAGCATTTT. Translated: CASSLVAGNNQPQHF. The entire variable domain, with the rest obtained from reference TRBV7-8 and TRBJ1-5, is as follows: GAGVSQSPRYKVAKRGQDVALRCDPISGHVSLFWYQQALGQGPEFLTYFQNEAQLDKSGLPSDRFFAERPEGSVSTLKIQRTQQEDSAVYLCASSLVAGNNQPQHFGDGTRLSIL.